The 10 T cell receptor beta chains given below trace back to one sample, sequenced in a study of T cells in tumors after PD-1 blockade (dated by TCRdb to between 2017 and 2020). What this sample's time point label stands for: after anti-PD-1 therapy. To prepare the library, the immunoSEQ multiplex PCR assay was applied. In TCRdb, the immuneACCESS table is reduced to in-frame sequences with V and J assigned. These tables do not hold every clone; where another copy was compared, an unresolved V gene accounts for under half, and the others remain unexplained. The sample table lists some 9,600 clones, more than 65% of them with a count of one. Around 13% of the sample belongs to the ten largest clones. The specimen was tumor tissue, collected after anti-PD-1 treatment. Every receptor here comes from a human donor with basal cell carcinoma.

This clone was counted a few times. The CDR3 is CATSDPWTKGDTQYF. CDR3 nucleotide sequence: TGTGCCACCAGTGATCCCTGGACGAAGGGGGATACGCAGTATTTT. V gene TRBV24-1 combines with J gene TRBJ2-3, with D perhaps matching TRBD1 (5 bases). V lost 3 bases to trimming and J lost 6 bases, with 15 bases between them. From germline, CDR1 is KGHDR and CDR2 SFDVKD. CDR3 length: 15 amino acids.

This clone was counted a few times. This chain uses TRBV12-3 or TRBV12-4 with TRBJ1-1; possible D gene TRBD1, 5 bases. The CDR3 spans 13 residues. V dropped 2 bases and J dropped 4 bases, with 8 bases sitting between them. Here the CDR3 DNA reads TGTGCCAGCAGTTTACAGGGAAGCACTGAAGCTTTCTTT. It is translated as CASSLQGSTEAFF.

The V and J genes are TRBV4-3 and TRBJ2-2; no clear D gene. Germline CDR1 reads LGHNA; CDR2 reads YSLEER. This CDR3 is 12 amino acids long. Trimming left V 1 base short and J 8 bases short, with 5 bases between. CDR3 sequence reads: CASSQVGGELFF. CDR3 nucleotide sequence: TGCGCCAGCAGCCAAGTGGGGGGGGAGCTGTTTTTT.

This clone counts as medium-sized. The CDR3 nucleotides are TGTGCCAGCAGTTTATCGTATAGCGGGAGGGGTGAGCAGTTCTTC. It encodes CASSLSYSGRGEQFF. The chain uses TRBV28 and TRBJ2-1; 11 nucleotides match TRBD2. V was clipped by 1 base and J by 9 bases; unmatched bases: 5. CDR3 length equals 15 residues. Germline loops: CDR1 MDHEN, CDR2 SYDVKM.

By sample share, this clone is large. The chain employs TRBV5-4 and TRBJ2-1, with D possibly being TRBD1 or TRBD2 (5 bases each). The V end lost 1 base, the J end lost 7 bases, and 15 bases lay between the germline ends. This CDR3 has 15 amino acids. CDR1 is SGHNT and CDR2 is YYREEE in the germline V gene (reference sequence). The CDR3 coding sequence is TGTGCCAGCAGCTTGTTTCAGGGTAGAGGGAATGAGCAGTTCTTC. It yields the protein CASSLFQGRGNEQFF.

The J gene is TRBJ2-7, the V gene TRBV7-8, with TRBD2 identical over 11 bases. CDR1 and CDR2 from the germline V gene are SGHVS and FQNEAQ. This CDR3 has 17 residues. V lost 5 bases and J lost 2; bases outside the gene matches: 11. Here the CDR3 DNA reads TGTGCCAGCAGCGTGGGGTCGACTAGCGGGAACACCTACGAGCAGTACTTC. Residues: CASSVGSTSGNTYEQYF.

The chain joins TRBV4-3 to TRBJ2-7; D gene unclear. Per the germline V gene, CDR1 is LGHNA and CDR2 is YSLEER. The length of the CDR3 is 15 residues. The V end was cut by 0 bases, the J end by 0 bases, with 9 bases between. CDR3 coding DNA: TGCGCCAGCAGCCAAGAGGCCCGGTTCTCCTACGAGCAGTACTTC. This codes for CASSQEARFSYEQYF.

The rearrangement uses TRBV5-1 and TRBJ1-2, with TRBD1 matching 7 bases. The CDR3 extends over 13 amino acids. V lost 2 bases and J lost 3; bases outside the gene matches: 1. CDR1 SGHRS and CDR2 YFSETQ come from the germline V gene. The CDR3, as DNA: TGCGCCAGCAGCTTAGACAGGGACTATGGCTACACCTTC. Amino acids: CASSLDRDYGYTF.

This clone showed up just a few times. This chain links TRBV9 with TRBJ2-3; tentative D call: TRBD2 (6 bases). The CDR3 is 14 residues long. Trimming took 3 bases from V and 5 from J, leaving 13 bases between them. The germline V gene has CDR1 SGDLS and CDR2 YYNGEE. CDR3 residues: CASSAQTGVDTQYF. DNA of the CDR3: TGTGCCAGCAGCGCACAAACGGGGGTAGATACGCAGTATTTT.

The CDR3 loop is CASTPQGIPNEKLFF. CDR3 bases: TGTGCCAGCACCCCTCAGGGAATACCTAATGAAAAACTGTTTTTT. This chain connects TRBV2 to TRBJ1-4; tentative D call: TRBD1 (5 bases). Germline V lookup: CDR1 SNHLY, CDR2 FYNNEI. The length of the CDR3 is 15 residues. V was trimmed by 7 bases and J by 3 bases, leaving 15 bases between them.